The present T cell receptor (beta chain) was sequenced within a study of radiotherapy plus CTLA-4 blockade in lung cancer. Study-level results: Peripheral blood showed expansion of tumor-derived TCR clones after radiotherapy and ipilimumab.

The V segment lost 2 bases and the J segment 0 bases; nucleotides outside the gene matches: 4. This CDR3 is built from 17 residues. CDR1 is MDHEN, CDR2 SYDVKM, per germline. Concerning this clone: What it binds is unknown.

The table came from immunoSEQ multiplex PCR; TCRdb's copy has only in-frame clones and leaves some out. Here the sample spans approximately 40,000 clones, roughly four fifths being singletons. V and J are TRBV28 and TRBJ2-2; 9 bases line up with TRBD2. Sequencing used peripheral blood, obtained from a patient treated with radiotherapy plus ipilimumab. The sequence derives from a human donor with non-small cell lung cancer whose response to radiotherapy plus ipilimumab could not be evaluated. The CDR3 sequence is CASSLAASGTNTGELFF. The DNA of the CDR3 is TGTGCCAGCAGTTTAGCAGCTAGCGGGACGAACACCGGGGAGCTGTTTTTT.